This T cell receptor beta chain was profiled in a study of shared clonotypes between healthy human individuals (dated by TCRdb to 2018 to 2020). In terms of the full investigation: A couple of women and three men aged 18 to 49 years were included in the cohort. For each donor, CD4 naive and CD4 memory were each run on three plates, CD8 naive on two plates, and CD8 memory on one plate. Blood TCR repertoires of five healthy adults were deeply sequenced to estimate repertoire size and the extent of clonotype sharing between individuals. Libraries were prepared and TCR repertoires were sequenced by different laboratories using diverse techniques, in order to increase sequencing depth and limit assay-specific biases. Each donor's leukapheresis produced roughly between roughly 0.94 and 9.5 billion PBMCs. Beyond this particular receptor, the publication reports: The small number of donors limited the genetic and exposure-history diversity represented. Sampling was restricted to blood, and TCR repertoires in tissue are likely to differ from TCR repertoires in blood. Naive subsets generally had larger estimated clonotype richness than memory subsets. Pairwise subsampling indicated that sequencing depth was expected to affect the degree of clonotype sharing among donors. About 5% of naive CD4, 3.5% of naive CD8, around 2.3% of memory CD4, and less than 0.45% of memory CD8 clonotypes were shared across a few donors. Rarefaction of sorted-subset datasets indicated incomplete sequencing despite the large sequencing depth. Higher generation probabilities were observed for clonotypes shared by all four sorted-subset donors than for non-shared clonotypes.

TCR CDR3 regions were amplified from genomic DNA by multiplex PCR using the deep immunoSEQ assay. For each cell subset, the extracted genomic DNA was distributed evenly across all wells of several immunoSEQ 96-well plates, and each plate served as one replicate. For sorted subsets, each replicate PCR was loaded with approximately 190 ng genomic DNA, equivalent to 25,000 to 35,000 T cell genomes. The purified libraries were quantified using a Qubit 3.0 fluorometer, sized with a Bioanalyzer 2100, and then quantified again using the KAPA Library Quantification kit. Every immunoSEQ 96-well plate was sequenced on a dedicated single-read 150-cycle Illumina NextSeq 550 flow cell. On the authors' methods: Because the immunoSEQ output included only junctional sequences and no quality scores, the filtering could not be the same as the filtering used for full-length reads. To assign V/J genes and CDR3, sequences were annotated using PyIR, a Python wrapper for IgBLAST v1.9, with IMGT germline references. Any read was removed if the V/J assignment was weak (E-value above 1e-6), the CDR3 was missing, or the read contained stop codons, out-of-frame junctions, or ambiguous translated residues. V3J clonotypes were defined as sequences sharing an identical inferred V gene, J gene, and CDR3 amino acid sequence. To compute the percentage overlap between repertoires, the number of shared unique clonotypes was divided by the size of the smaller repertoire. Repertoire richness was assessed with RTK rarefaction, the Chao1 estimator, and Recon v2.1 estimates of unobserved clonotypes. Generation probabilities were computed with OLGA for all TCRbeta clonotypes obtained by the gDNA method from a few donors. TCRdb carries this immuneACCESS record with in-frame sequences only. Its versions omit some clonotypes, under half of them owing to an unresolved V gene in the studies checked, with the rest unexplained. V and J calls and clone size are those listed in that table; D and trimming were worked out from the DNA. The sample has approximately 1.9 million clones on record, around 95% of them singletons. The ten largest make up roughly 1.7% of the sample.

The junction shows trimming of 0 bases on V and 0 bases on J, plus 6 bases between the germline ends. Taken from cysteine to phenylalanine, the CDR3 has 15 residues. Only the CDR3 part of the read is kept: 45 bases, read in frame from the first base. Sequences SGHAT (CDR1) and FQNNGV (CDR2) are obtained from the germline V gene. CD8 naive samples were obtained by positive selection for CCR7 among CD45RO-negative cells, yielding a CD45RA+CCR7+ population from which TemRA cells were excluded. The donors were healthy, HIV-negative adults with no recently reported acute infections or vaccinations. All donors were Caucasian adults living in Nashville, Tennessee, USA. After blood collection by leukapheresis, PBMCs were isolated using Ficoll-Histopaque density gradient centrifugation and then cryopreserved in the vapor phase of liquid nitrogen. Purity and quantity of every magnetically sorted T cell population were checked by analytical flow cytometry. From each sorted fraction, genomic DNA was isolated and quantified by UV absorbance on a Nanodrop 2000c.

A note on this clone: Its recognized antigen is unknown. One base away there is no much larger clone; base qualities are not given.

This clonotype was sampled from a man younger than 35 in good health. Some clones in this sample may be carry-over from other donors' samples. Sequencing was performed on naive CD8+ T cells from PBMCs. The cell subset or site label for this specimen denotes: CD45RA+CCR7+. Here the chain combines TRBV11-2 and TRBJ2-1; no D gene call is confident. The CDR3 region: CASSLDRNSYNEQFF. The sequenced DNA is TGTGCCAGCAGCTTAGACCGGAACTCCTACAATGAGCAGTTCTTC.